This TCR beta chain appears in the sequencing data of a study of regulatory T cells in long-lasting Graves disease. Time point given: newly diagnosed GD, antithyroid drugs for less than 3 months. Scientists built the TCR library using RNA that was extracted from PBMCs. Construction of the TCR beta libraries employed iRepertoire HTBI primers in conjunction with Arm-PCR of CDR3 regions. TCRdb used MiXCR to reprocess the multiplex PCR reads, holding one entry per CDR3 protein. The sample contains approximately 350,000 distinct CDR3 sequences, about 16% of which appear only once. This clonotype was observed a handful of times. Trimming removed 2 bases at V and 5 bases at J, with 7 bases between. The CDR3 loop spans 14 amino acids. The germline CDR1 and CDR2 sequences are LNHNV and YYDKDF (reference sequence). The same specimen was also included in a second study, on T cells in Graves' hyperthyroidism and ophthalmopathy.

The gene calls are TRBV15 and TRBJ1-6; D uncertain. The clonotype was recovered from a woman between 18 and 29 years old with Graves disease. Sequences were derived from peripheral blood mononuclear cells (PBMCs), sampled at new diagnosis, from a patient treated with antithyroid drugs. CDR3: CATSRPQNNSPLHF. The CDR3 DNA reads TGTGCCACCAGCAGACCACAGAATAATTCACCCCTCCACTTT.